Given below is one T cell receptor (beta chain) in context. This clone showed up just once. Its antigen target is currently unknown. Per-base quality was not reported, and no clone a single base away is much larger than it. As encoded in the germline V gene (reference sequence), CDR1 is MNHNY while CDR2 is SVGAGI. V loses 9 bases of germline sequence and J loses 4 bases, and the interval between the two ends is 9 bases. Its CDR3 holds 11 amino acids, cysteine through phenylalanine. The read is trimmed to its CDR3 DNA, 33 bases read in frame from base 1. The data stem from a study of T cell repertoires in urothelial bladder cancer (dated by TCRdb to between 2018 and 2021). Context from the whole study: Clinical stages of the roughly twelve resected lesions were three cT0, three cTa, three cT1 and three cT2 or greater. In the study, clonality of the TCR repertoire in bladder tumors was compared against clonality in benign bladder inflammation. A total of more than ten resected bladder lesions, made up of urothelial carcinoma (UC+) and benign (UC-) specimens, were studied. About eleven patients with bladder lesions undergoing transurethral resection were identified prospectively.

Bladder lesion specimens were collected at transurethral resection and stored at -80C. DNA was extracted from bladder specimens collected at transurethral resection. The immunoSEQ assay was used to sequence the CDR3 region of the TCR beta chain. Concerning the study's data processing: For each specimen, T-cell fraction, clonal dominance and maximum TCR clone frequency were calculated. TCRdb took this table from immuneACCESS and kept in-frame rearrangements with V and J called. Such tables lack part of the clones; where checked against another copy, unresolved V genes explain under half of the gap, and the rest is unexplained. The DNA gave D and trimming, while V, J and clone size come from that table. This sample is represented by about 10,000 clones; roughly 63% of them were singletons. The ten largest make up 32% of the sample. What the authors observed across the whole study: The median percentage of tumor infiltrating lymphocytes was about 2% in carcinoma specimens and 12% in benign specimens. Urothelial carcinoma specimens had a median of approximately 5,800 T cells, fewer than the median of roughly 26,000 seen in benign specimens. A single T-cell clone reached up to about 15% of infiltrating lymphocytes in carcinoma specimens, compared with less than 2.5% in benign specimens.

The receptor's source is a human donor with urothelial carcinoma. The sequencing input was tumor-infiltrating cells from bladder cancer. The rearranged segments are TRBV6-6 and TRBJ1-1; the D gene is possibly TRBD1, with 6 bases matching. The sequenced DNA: TGTGCCAGTACAGGGTCCACTGAAGCTTTCTTT. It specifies CASTGSTEAFF.